This TCR beta chain was documented in a study of CD8+CD57+ T cells in acquired aplastic anemia. This clonotype came up many times. TCR beta VDJ and CDR3 were profiled, and genomic DNA was the template. TCRdb analysed the reads with MiXCR anew, one entry per CDR3 protein. The table records a few hundred thousand distinct CDR3 sequences, approximately 57% of them present only once. Germline CDR1 and CDR2: SGHTS and YDEGEE. V was trimmed by 2 bases and J by 1 base, leaving 7 bases between them. This CDR3 is 13 amino acids long. This chain joins TRBV5-8 and TRBJ2-7; D is ambiguous. Source material: sorted CD4+, CD8+, or CD8+CD57+ T cells (not recorded which) from PBMCs. This sequence originates from a human donor in good health. The CDR3 region is CASSFWGSYEQYF. The CDR3 nucleotides are TGTGCCAGCAGCTTTTGGGGTTCCTACGAGCAGTACTTC.